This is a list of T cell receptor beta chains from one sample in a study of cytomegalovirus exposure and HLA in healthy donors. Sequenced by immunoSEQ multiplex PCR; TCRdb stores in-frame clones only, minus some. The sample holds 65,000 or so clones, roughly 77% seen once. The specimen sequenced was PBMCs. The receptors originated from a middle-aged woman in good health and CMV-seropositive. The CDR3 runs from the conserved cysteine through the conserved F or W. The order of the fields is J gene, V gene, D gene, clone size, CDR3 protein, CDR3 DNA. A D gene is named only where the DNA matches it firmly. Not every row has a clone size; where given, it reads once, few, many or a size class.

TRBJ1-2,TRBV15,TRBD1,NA,CATSSAGTAYGYTF,TGTGCCACCAGCAGCGCCGGGACAGCCTATGGCTACACCTTC
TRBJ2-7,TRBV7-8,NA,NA,CASSVSPQREQYF,TGTGCCAGCAGCGTTAGCCCGCAGCGAGAGCAGTACTTC
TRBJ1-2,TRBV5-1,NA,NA,CASSLGWQTGGYTF,TGCGCCAGCAGCTTGGGGTGGCAAACGGGGGGCTACACCTTC
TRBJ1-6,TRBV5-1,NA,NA,CASSWRGENSPLHF,TGCGCCAGCAGCTGGAGGGGCGAAAATTCACCCCTCCACTTT
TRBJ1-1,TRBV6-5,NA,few,CASRPAGRRRGEAFF,TGTGCCAGCAGGCCCGCGGGACGGCGAAGAGGTGAAGCTTTCTTT
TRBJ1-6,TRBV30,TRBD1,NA,CAWSGQGYPDSPLHF,TGTGCCTGGAGTGGACAGGGCTACCCGGATTCACCCCTCCACTTT
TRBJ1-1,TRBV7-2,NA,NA,CASSLVLTEAFF,TGTGCCAGCAGCTTAGTACTCACTGAAGCTTTCTTT
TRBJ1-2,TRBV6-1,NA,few,CASSRQDYGYTF,TGTGCCAGCAGTAGACAGGACTATGGCTACACCTTC
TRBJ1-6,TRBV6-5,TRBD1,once,CASSRQGTDSPLHF,TGTGCCAGCAGCCGACAGGGGACCGATTCACCCCTCCACTTT
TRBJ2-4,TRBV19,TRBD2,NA,CASSGTSGGEVGAKNIQYF,TGTGCCAGTAGTGGTACTAGCGGGGGAGAGGTGGGAGCCAAAAACATTCAGTACTTC
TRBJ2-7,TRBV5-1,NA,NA,CASSFGGDAYEQYF,TGCGCCAGCAGCTTCGGTGGAGATGCCTACGAGCAGTACTTC
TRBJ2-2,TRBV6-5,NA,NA,CASRGAAGELFF,TGTGCCAGCAGAGGGGCAGCCGGGGAGCTGTTTTTT
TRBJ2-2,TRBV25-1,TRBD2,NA,CASSGTSGGVVPGELFF,TGTGCCAGCAGTGGGACTAGCGGGGGGGTGGTACCCGGGGAGCTGTTTTTT
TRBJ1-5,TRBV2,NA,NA,CASSGRRDSNQPQHF,TGTGCCAGCAGTGGACGCAGGGATAGCAATCAGCCCCAGCATTTT
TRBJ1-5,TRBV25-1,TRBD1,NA,CASSESGTGVHSNQPQHF,TGTGCCAGCAGTGAATCGGGGACAGGGGTCCATAGCAATCAGCCCCAGCATTTT
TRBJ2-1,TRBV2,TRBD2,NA,CASSLLAGGFNEQFF,TGTGCCAGCAGTCTACTAGCGGGGGGCTTCAATGAGCAGTTCTTC
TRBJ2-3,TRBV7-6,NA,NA,CASSLRGTNLDTQYF,TGTGCCAGCAGCTTACGGGGGACCAACCTAGATACGCAGTATTTT
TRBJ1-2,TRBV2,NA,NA,CASRTMGSYGYTF,TGTGCCAGCAGGACTATGGGCTCCTATGGCTACACCTTC
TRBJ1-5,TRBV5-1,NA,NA,CASSLDGRYNQPQHF,TGCGCCAGCAGCTTGGATGGGAGGTACAATCAGCCCCAGCATTTT
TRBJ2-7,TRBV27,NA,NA,CASSLSDRSEQYF,TGTGCCAGCAGTTTATCGGACAGAAGCGAGCAGTACTTC
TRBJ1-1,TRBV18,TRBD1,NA,CASSPSTGGIWDTEAFF,TGTGCCAGCTCACCATCCACAGGGGGCATTTGGGACACTGAAGCTTTCTTT
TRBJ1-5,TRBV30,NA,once,CAWSVGGGSNQPQHF,TGTGCCTGGAGTGTTGGGGGGGGGAGCAATCAGCCCCAGCATTTT
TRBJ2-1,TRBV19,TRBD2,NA,CASSISSGAPNEQFF,TGTGCCAGTAGTATAAGTAGCGGGGCTCCCAATGAGCAGTTCTTC
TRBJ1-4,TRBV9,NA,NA,CASSARVWDEKLFF,TGTGCCAGCAGCGCCAGGGTTTGGGATGAAAAACTGTTTTTT
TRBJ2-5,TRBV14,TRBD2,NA,CASSQDPHSGGAFLETQYF,TGTGCCAGCAGCCAAGACCCACATAGCGGGGGGGCATTTCTTGAGACCCAGTACTTC
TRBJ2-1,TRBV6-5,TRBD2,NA,CASRAGGTYNEQFF,TGTGCCAGCAGGGCGGGGGGGACCTACAATGAGCAGTTCTTC
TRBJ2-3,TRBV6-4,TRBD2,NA,CASSETSGGATDTQYF,TGTGCCAGCAGTGAGACTAGCGGGGGGGCCACAGATACGCAGTATTTT
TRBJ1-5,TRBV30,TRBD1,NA,CAWSAGTGKGGPQHF,TGTGCCTGGAGTGCCGGGACAGGGAAGGGTGGGCCCCAGCATTTT
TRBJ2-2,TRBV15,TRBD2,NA,CATSRDFLGGAMGVGELFF,TGTGCCACCAGCAGAGATTTCCTCGGGGGGGCCATGGGGGTCGGGGAGCTGTTTTTT
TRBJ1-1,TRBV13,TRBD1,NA,CASRGVGTGTGVRTEAFF,TGTGCCAGCAGGGGGGTAGGGACCGGGACAGGGGTTCGGACTGAAGCTTTCTTT
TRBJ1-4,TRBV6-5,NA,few,CASSLVGEEKLFF,TGTGCCAGCAGTTTAGTTGGAGAAGAAAAACTGTTTTTT
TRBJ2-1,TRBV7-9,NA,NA,CASSLARSKLSPYNEQFF,TGTGCCAGCAGCTTAGCGCGTAGCAAACTATCTCCCTACAATGAGCAGTTCTTC
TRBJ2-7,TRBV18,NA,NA,CASSPRDSGVEQYF,TGTGCCAGCTCACCTCGCGACAGTGGGGTTGAGCAGTACTTC
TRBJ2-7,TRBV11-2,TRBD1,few,CASSRLDRGHEQYF,TGTGCCAGCAGCCGGCTGGACAGGGGACACGAGCAGTACTTC
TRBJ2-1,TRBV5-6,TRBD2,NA,CASRVAGTNYNEQFF,TGTGCCAGCCGAGTAGCGGGGACTAACTACAATGAGCAGTTCTTC
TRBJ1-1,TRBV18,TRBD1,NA,CASTDRENTEAFF,TGTGCCAGCACCGACAGGGAGAACACTGAAGCTTTCTTT
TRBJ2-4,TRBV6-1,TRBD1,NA,CASSESETGAKNIQYF,TGTGCCAGCAGTGAATCGGAGACAGGGGCCAAAAACATTCAGTACTTC
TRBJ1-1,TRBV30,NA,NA,CAWRGVGPPEAFF,TGTGCCTGGAGAGGGGTAGGACCGCCTGAAGCTTTCTTT
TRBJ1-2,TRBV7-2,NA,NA,CASSHDRIYGYTF,TGTGCCAGCAGCCACGACAGGATCTATGGCTACACCTTC
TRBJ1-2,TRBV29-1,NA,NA,CSGEGEHGYTF,TGCAGCGGGGAGGGAGAACATGGCTACACCTTC
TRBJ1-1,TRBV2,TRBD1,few,CASSEGQVLTEAFF,TGTGCCAGCAGTGAGGGACAGGTACTTACTGAAGCTTTCTTT
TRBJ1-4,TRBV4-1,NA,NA,CASSQERVGEKLFF,TGCGCCAGCAGCCAGGAGAGGGTGGGTGAAAAACTGTTTTTT